This T cell receptor (beta chain) is drawn from a study of spatial heterogeneity in lung cancer (dated by TCRdb to about 2019). In the study overall: More beta-chain than alpha-chain transcripts were consistently detected, likely reflecting higher beta-chain transcript abundance. TCR transcript counts in tumor regions correlated strongly with a T cell transcriptional module score from matched bulk RNA-seq. In the raw uncorrected reads, each unique combination of TCR and UMI appeared more than ten times on average. In non-small cell lung cancer, the study quantitatively compared TCR alpha and beta repertoires across several tumor regions, matched nontumor lung, and blood. Nonsynonymous mutation counts, determined by whole-exome sequencing of tumor tissue, were related to TCR repertoire features. At surgery, some 200 tumor regions, around 67 matched nontumor lung samples and some 54 PBMC samples were TCR-sequenced for both alpha and beta chains. Overall study outcomes, separate from this receptor: Confirming at a functional level the hypothesis that regional TCRs recognize regional mutations was considered to require additional single-cell paired TCR alpha and beta sequencing. TCR-seq coverage of tumor T cells was estimated to be only approximately 7% for alpha chains and 11% to 15% for beta chains. The number of expanded intratumoral alpha and beta TCRs correlated with the tumor nonsynonymous mutation count. Counts of ubiquitous and regional expanded TCRs correlated with counts of ubiquitous and regional nonsynonymous mutations, respectively.

This clonotype occurred a few times. Its cognate antigen has yet to be identified. Base qualities are not recorded, but no much larger clone differs from it by a single base. Libraries were built with 5' RACE. For sequencing, a NextSeq 500 was employed. The TCR library protocol attached a unique molecular identifier to each TCR cDNA molecule to allow correction of PCR and sequencing errors. Per the authors' processing: Decombinator tools were used for TCR identification, UMI-based error correction and CDR3 extraction. Expanded TCRs were defined as those above a frequency of 2 per 1,000, corresponding to the top 1% of the tumor frequency distribution. Expanded tumor TCRs statistically deemed absent (corrected P<0.05) from at least one tumor region were classed as regional, and all other expanded tumor TCRs were classed as ubiquitous. Each repertoire was subsampled 100 times to 5,000 TCRs, after which Renyi diversity was computed with the R vegan package. CDR3 similarity networks were constructed using string-kernel similarity of amino acid triplets, with links drawn between CDR3s whose pairwise similarity was above 0.82. The public sequencing data were trimmed at Q25 with fastp and processed into clonotypes with MiXCR by TCRdb, which kept only in-frame beta chains. Every CDR3 protein is listed once, alongside the most common genes and DNA of its rows. The V and J calls reflect TCRdb's pipeline rather than the authors' work. This sample has 2,000 to 2,500 distinct CDR3 sequences in its table, and 5.5% to 7.5% of those were observed once. The ten biggest clones cover around 9.8% of the sample.

V is clipped by 4 bases and J by 5 bases, and the sequence between their germline boundaries is 11 bases long. In the germline V gene, CDR1 corresponds to KGHDR and CDR2 to SFDVKD. Including cysteine and phenylalanine, the CDR3 has 14 amino acids. Just the 42-base CDR3 DNA is kept, in frame starting at base 1. The label giving this sample's time point can be read as: sample taken at primary tumor resection. Samples were obtained from 72 patients with early-stage, untreated non-small cell lung cancer from the lung TRACERx cohort. For TCR sequencing, whole RNA was extracted from tumor and nontumor lung tissue, or from cryopreserved PBMC samples, and no cell sorting was done. A patient was chosen for TCR sequencing only when enough RNA was available from at least two tumor regions. Tumor and adjacent nontumor lung specimens were reviewed by a lung pathologist before selection.

Sample: lung tumor tissue, taken at surgery. The rearrangement combines TRBV24-1 with TRBJ2-1, with a tentative D gene TRBD2 over 6 matching bases. The sequence was collected from a male donor with early-stage non-small cell lung cancer. The DNA is as follows: TGTGCCACCAGTGAAGCGGGCACAAACAATGAGCAGTTCTTC. Protein translation: CATSEAGTNNEQFF.